A selection of T cell receptor beta chains follows, all from one sample in a study of T cells in localized non-small cell lung cancer. Clones were sequenced by immunoSEQ multiplex PCR, and TCRdb holds only the in-frame ones, with some missing. Of 72,000 or so clones in the sample, roughly 86% were seen once. The material was peripheral blood, obtained before any cancer treatment. These receptor sequences come from a female donor older than 55 with stage I lung adenocarcinoma. The CDR3 runs from the conserved cysteine through the conserved F or W. The D gene is left open where the match is weak. Some rows have no size entry. The others give once, few or many, or a class for an expanded clone.

clone size: -; D gene: TRBD1; J gene: TRBJ1-5; V gene: TRBV7-8; CDR3 protein: CASSPRQGRQPQHF; CDR3 DNA: TGTGCCAGCAGCCCGAGACAGGGTCGACAGCCCCAGCATTTT
clone size: -; D gene: -; J gene: TRBJ1-4; V gene: TRBV6-5; CDR3 protein: CASSFRGKTNEKLFF; CDR3 DNA: TGTGCCAGCAGTTTTCGAGGAAAAACTAATGAAAAACTGTTTTTT
clone size: -; D gene: TRBD1; J gene: TRBJ2-7; V gene: TRBV9; CDR3 protein: CASSGQGAYEQYF; CDR3 DNA: TGTGCCAGCAGCGGACAGGGGGCCTACGAGCAGTACTTC
clone size: once; D gene: -; J gene: TRBJ1-1; V gene: TRBV18; CDR3 protein: CASSPGVLNTEAFF; CDR3 DNA: TGTGCCAGCTCACCAGGGGTCCTGAACACTGAAGCTTTCTTT
clone size: -; D gene: TRBD1; J gene: TRBJ1-3; V gene: TRBV11-2; CDR3 protein: CASSSSDRSPSGNTIYF; CDR3 DNA: TGTGCCAGCAGCTCATCGGACAGGTCTCCATCTGGAAACACCATATATTTT
clone size: -; D gene: -; J gene: TRBJ1-2; V gene: TRBV5-5; CDR3 protein: CASSLDGRSLLVNYGYTF; CDR3 DNA: TGTGCCAGCAGCTTGGACGGCAGAAGCCTATTGGTTAACTATGGCTACACCTTC
clone size: -; D gene: -; J gene: TRBJ2-7; V gene: TRBV27; CDR3 protein: CASSGLGFEVEQYF; CDR3 DNA: TGTGCCAGCAGTGGACTGGGATTTGAGGTTGAGCAGTACTTC
clone size: -; D gene: -; J gene: TRBJ1-1; V gene: TRBV2; CDR3 protein: CASQESRSEAFF; CDR3 DNA: TGTGCCAGCCAAGAGTCCAGGTCCGAAGCTTTCTTT
clone size: -; D gene: -; J gene: TRBJ1-1; V gene: TRBV7-3; CDR3 protein: CASSLIGGGTKRAEAFF; CDR3 DNA: TGTGCCAGCAGCTTAATAGGAGGAGGGACTAAGAGGGCTGAAGCTTTCTTT
clone size: -; D gene: -; J gene: TRBJ1-2; V gene: TRBV27; CDR3 protein: CASSQPGRHGYTF; CDR3 DNA: TGTGCCAGCAGTCAACCAGGGAGACATGGCTACACCTTC
clone size: -; D gene: TRBD1; J gene: TRBJ2-5; V gene: TRBV7-9; CDR3 protein: CASSKGQGTGRLSLNF; CDR3 DNA: TGTGCCAGCAGCAAAGGCCAAGGGACAGGCCGGCTCTCCCTCAACTTC
clone size: -; D gene: -; J gene: TRBJ2-3; V gene: TRBV5-6; CDR3 protein: CASSLGGEQGITQYF; CDR3 DNA: TGTGCCAGCAGCTTGGGGGGTGAACAGGGTATTACGCAGTATTTT
clone size: -; D gene: -; J gene: TRBJ2-6; V gene: TRBV4-1; CDR3 protein: CASSQENPGGTPGANVLTF; CDR3 DNA: TGCGCCAGCAGCCAAGAGAATCCCGGGGGCACCCCTGGGGCCAACGTCCTGACTTTC
clone size: -; D gene: TRBD1; J gene: TRBJ2-7; V gene: TRBV6-1; CDR3 protein: CASREGQGTHKDEQYF; CDR3 DNA: TGTGCCAGCAGGGAAGGACAGGGCACTCATAAGGACGAGCAGTACTTC
clone size: -; D gene: -; J gene: TRBJ1-1; V gene: TRBV25-1; CDR3 protein: CASSEFGGEGVGTEAFF; CDR3 DNA: TGTGCCAGCAGTGAATTTGGCGGTGAGGGGGTGGGCACTGAAGCTTTCTTT
clone size: -; D gene: TRBD1; J gene: TRBJ2-7; V gene: TRBV5-1; CDR3 protein: CASSLASGGFYEQYF; CDR3 DNA: TGCGCCAGCAGCTTGGCCTCAGGGGGCTTTTACGAGCAGTACTTC
clone size: -; D gene: TRBD2; J gene: TRBJ2-5; V gene: TRBV29-1; CDR3 protein: CSVDKGLRQETQYF; CDR3 DNA: TGCAGCGTTGATAAGGGACTACGACAAGAGACCCAGTACTTC
clone size: -; D gene: TRBD2; J gene: TRBJ2-6; V gene: TRBV12-5; CDR3 protein: CASGFTGLAGSGANVLTF; CDR3 DNA: TGTGCTAGTGGTTTTACGGGACTAGCGGGTTCCGGGGCCAACGTCCTGACTTTC
clone size: -; D gene: TRBD1; J gene: TRBJ1-1; V gene: TRBV18; CDR3 protein: CASSPGQGGQNTEAFF; CDR3 DNA: TGTGCCAGCTCTCCTGGACAGGGGGGACAAAACACTGAAGCTTTCTTT
clone size: -; D gene: TRBD1; J gene: TRBJ1-5; V gene: TRBV19; CDR3 protein: CASSKDRVVVFGPQHF; CDR3 DNA: TGTGCCAGTAGTAAGGACAGGGTGGTAGTATTTGGGCCCCAGCATTTT
clone size: -; D gene: TRBD1; J gene: TRBJ2-2; V gene: TRBV28; CDR3 protein: CASNPTGANTGELFF; CDR3 DNA: TGTGCCAGCAACCCAACAGGGGCTAACACCGGGGAGCTGTTTTTT
clone size: -; D gene: TRBD1; J gene: TRBJ2-1; V gene: TRBV11-2; CDR3 protein: CASSQDRVFSNEQFF; CDR3 DNA: TGTGCCAGCAGCCAAGACAGGGTGTTCTCGAATGAGCAGTTCTTC
clone size: -; D gene: -; J gene: TRBJ2-2; V gene: TRBV7-2; CDR3 protein: CASSSLGGELFF; CDR3 DNA: TGTGCCAGCAGCTCCCTAGGTGGGGAGCTGTTTTTT
clone size: -; D gene: TRBD1; J gene: TRBJ2-7; V gene: TRBV2; CDR3 protein: CASSGQGADEQYF; CDR3 DNA: TGTGCCAGCTCCGGACAGGGGGCGGACGAGCAGTACTTC
clone size: -; D gene: TRBD1; J gene: TRBJ2-7; V gene: TRBV10-3; CDR3 protein: CAISEGQGITYEQYF; CDR3 DNA: TGTGCCATCAGTGAGGGACAGGGGATCACCTACGAGCAGTACTTC
clone size: -; D gene: -; J gene: TRBJ1-1; V gene: TRBV7-7; CDR3 protein: CASSFSPGAEAFF; CDR3 DNA: TGTGCTAGCAGCTTTTCCCCGGGGGCTGAAGCTTTCTTT
clone size: -; D gene: -; J gene: TRBJ2-5; V gene: TRBV27; CDR3 protein: CASSSGQETQYF; CDR3 DNA: TGTGCCAGCTCCTCGGGACAAGAGACCCAGTACTTC
clone size: -; D gene: -; J gene: TRBJ2-2; V gene: TRBV30; CDR3 protein: CAWRRLAVPGELFF; CDR3 DNA: TGTGCCTGGAGGCGGCTAGCAGTGCCCGGGGAGCTGTTTTTT
clone size: -; D gene: -; J gene: TRBJ2-4; V gene: TRBV6-5; CDR3 protein: CASSIDRAKNIQYF; CDR3 DNA: TGTGCCAGCAGTATAGACCGCGCCAAAAACATTCAGTACTTC
clone size: -; D gene: -; J gene: TRBJ2-7; V gene: TRBV5-5; CDR3 protein: CASSQDKYEQYF; CDR3 DNA: TGTGCCAGCAGCCAAGATAAGTACGAGCAGTACTTC
clone size: -; D gene: TRBD2; J gene: TRBJ2-7; V gene: TRBV6-6; CDR3 protein: CASSKGLAYEQYF; CDR3 DNA: TGTGCCAGCAGTAAAGGACTAGCCTACGAGCAGTACTTC
clone size: few; D gene: -; J gene: TRBJ1-1; V gene: TRBV7-2; CDR3 protein: CASSITRNTEAFF; CDR3 DNA: TGTGCCAGCAGCATTACACGGAACACTGAAGCTTTCTTT
clone size: -; D gene: -; J gene: TRBJ1-3; V gene: TRBV9; CDR3 protein: CASSVAGARGNTIYF; CDR3 DNA: TGTGCCAGCAGCGTAGCGGGGGCGCGTGGAAACACCATATATTTT
clone size: -; D gene: -; J gene: TRBJ2-3; V gene: TRBV5-4; CDR3 protein: CASSVAPGPTDTQYF; CDR3 DNA: TGTGCCAGCAGCGTGGCCCCCGGGCCCACAGATACGCAGTATTTT
clone size: -; D gene: -; J gene: TRBJ1-1; V gene: TRBV27; CDR3 protein: CASSLSSKNTEAFF; CDR3 DNA: TGTGCCAGCAGTTTATCGAGCAAGAACACTGAAGCTTTCTTT
clone size: -; D gene: -; J gene: TRBJ2-5; V gene: TRBV7-6; CDR3 protein: CASSPRTAQETQYF; CDR3 DNA: TGTGCCAGCAGCCCACGGACAGCCCAAGAGACCCAGTACTTC
clone size: -; D gene: -; J gene: TRBJ1-1; V gene: TRBV10-1; CDR3 protein: CASVKSDSSPGNTEAFF; CDR3 DNA: TGCGCCAGCGTTAAATCGGACAGTTCCCCAGGGAACACTGAAGCTTTCTTT
clone size: -; D gene: -; J gene: TRBJ2-7; V gene: TRBV27; CDR3 protein: CASSGGVEQYF; CDR3 DNA: TGTGCCAGCAGTGGAGGGGTCGAGCAGTACTTC
clone size: -; D gene: TRBD1; J gene: TRBJ2-2; V gene: TRBV19; CDR3 protein: CASSANRPGQGARAGELFF; CDR3 DNA: TGTGCCAGTAGTGCTAACCGACCGGGACAGGGGGCTCGGGCCGGGGAGCTGTTTTTT
clone size: few; D gene: -; J gene: TRBJ1-5; V gene: TRBV27; CDR3 protein: CASQGLGNNQPQHF; CDR3 DNA: TGTGCCAGCCAGGGGTTGGGGAATAATCAGCCCCAGCATTTT
clone size: -; D gene: -; J gene: TRBJ2-5; V gene: TRBV5-6; CDR3 protein: CASSPSYSKETQYF; CDR3 DNA: TGTGCCAGCAGCCCCTCTTACAGTAAAGAGACCCAGTACTTC
clone size: -; D gene: -; J gene: TRBJ2-2; V gene: TRBV29-1; CDR3 protein: CSVGGGQGTNTGELFF; CDR3 DNA: TGCAGCGTTGGAGGGGGTCAGGGGACGAACACCGGGGAGCTGTTTTTT
clone size: -; D gene: TRBD2; J gene: TRBJ2-7; V gene: TRBV11-3; CDR3 protein: CASSFSGRSSEQYF; CDR3 DNA: TGTGCCAGCAGCTTTAGCGGGAGGTCCTCCGAGCAGTACTTC
clone size: -; D gene: -; J gene: TRBJ2-2; V gene: TRBV30; CDR3 protein: CAWSVTVVGELFF; CDR3 DNA: TGTGCCTGGAGTGTAACAGTAGTCGGGGAGCTGTTTTTT
clone size: few; D gene: -; J gene: TRBJ1-2; V gene: TRBV21-1; CDR3 protein: CASSKEGQGEYGYTF; CDR3 DNA: TGTGCCAGCAGCAAAGAGGGACAGGGTGAATATGGCTACACCTTC
clone size: few; D gene: -; J gene: TRBJ2-1; V gene: TRBV11-1; CDR3 protein: CASSLWPAMRQFF; CDR3 DNA: TGTGCCAGCAGCTTATGGCCAGCGATGAGGCAGTTCTTC
clone size: -; D gene: -; J gene: TRBJ1-5; V gene: TRBV7-8; CDR3 protein: CASSLDVGQPQHF; CDR3 DNA: TGTGCCAGCAGCTTAGACGTAGGTCAGCCCCAGCATTTT
clone size: -; D gene: -; J gene: TRBJ1-2; V gene: TRBV27; CDR3 protein: CASSDSPGPNYGYTF; CDR3 DNA: TGTGCCAGCAGCGACTCCCCGGGCCCGAACTATGGCTACACCTTC